Sequencing of this T cell receptor beta chain was carried out in a study of T cell clonality in common variable immunodeficiency. Study-wide points: Fewer deletions and N-nucleotide insertions were reportedly seen in common variable immunodeficiency TCR beta sequences.

This table comes from immunoSEQ multiplex PCR, and its TCRdb copy is limited to in-frame clones, with some not included. Sampling found 6,500 to 8,500 clones, none seen once. V trimming: 5 bases; J trimming: 6 bases; junction bases outside the gene matches: 10. This CDR3 has 16 residues. The germline V gene has CDR1 LNHDA and CDR2 SQIVND (reference sequence). With respect to this clone: Its target is unknown. The read ends 3 residues early relative to the CDR3; the germline J gene fills the gap.

This TCR derives from a human donor with common variable immunodeficiency. Sequencing was carried out using peripheral blood mononuclear cells. This chain joins TRBV19 and TRBJ2-2, with 9 bases that match TRBD2. The CDR3 reads CASSLAGSNPPGELFF. Incomplete CDR3 DNA: TGTGCCAGTAGTCTAGCGGGGTCAAACCCGCCCGGGGAG.